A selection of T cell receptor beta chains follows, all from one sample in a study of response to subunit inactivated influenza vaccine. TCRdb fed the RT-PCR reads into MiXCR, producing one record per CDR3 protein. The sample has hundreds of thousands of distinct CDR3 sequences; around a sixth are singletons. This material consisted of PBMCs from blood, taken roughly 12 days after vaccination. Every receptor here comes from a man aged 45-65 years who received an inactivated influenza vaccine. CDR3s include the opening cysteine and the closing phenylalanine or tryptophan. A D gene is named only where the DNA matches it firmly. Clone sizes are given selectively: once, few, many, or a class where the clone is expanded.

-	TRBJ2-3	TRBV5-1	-	CASSLEQPRDTQYF	TGCGCCAGCAGCTTGGAACAGCCTCGGGATACGCAGTATTTT
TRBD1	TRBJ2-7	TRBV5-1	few	CASSFLDRGRSYEQYF	TGCGCCAGCAGCTTCTTGGACAGGGGGCGTTCGTACGAGCAGTACTTC
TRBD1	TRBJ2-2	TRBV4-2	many	CASSPGQGTGELFF	TGTGCCAGCAGCCCTGGACAGGGAACCGGGGAGCTGTTTTTT
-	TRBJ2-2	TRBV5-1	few	CASSLVINTGELFF	TGCGCCAGCAGCTTGGTCATCAACACCGGGGAGCTGTTTTTT
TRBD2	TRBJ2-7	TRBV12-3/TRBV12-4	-	CASSPWTSGGPGSYEQYF	TGTGCCAGCAGCCCTTGGACTAGCGGGGGGCCCGGCTCCTACGAGCAGTACTTC
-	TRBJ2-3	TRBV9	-	CASSVELNTDTQYF	TGTGCCAGCAGCGTAGAACTCAACACAGATACGCAGTATTTT
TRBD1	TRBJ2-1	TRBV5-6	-	CASRTTGTYNEQFF	TGTGCCAGCAGAACGACAGGGACCTACAATGAGCAGTTCTTC
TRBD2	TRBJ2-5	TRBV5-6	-	CASSLTRLAVQETQYF	TGTGCCAGCAGCTTGACCCGGCTAGCGGTTCAAGAGACCCAGTACTTC
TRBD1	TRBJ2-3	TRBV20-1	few	CSSPGTGGTDTQYF	TGCAGTTCTCCGGGTACAGGGGGAACAGATACGCAGTATTTT
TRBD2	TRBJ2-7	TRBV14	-	CASSLKRDYEQYF	TGTGCCAGCAGCCTCAAGCGGGACTACGAGCAGTACTTC
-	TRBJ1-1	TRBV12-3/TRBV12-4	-	CASSLKGRDTEAFF	TGTGCCAGCAGTTTAAAGGGGAGGGACACTGAAGCTTTCTTT
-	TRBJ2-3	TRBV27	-	CASSSSRFTDTQYF	TGTGCCAGCAGTTCCTCCCGCTTCACAGATACGCAGTATTTT
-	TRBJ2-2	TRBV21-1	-	CASSKSLRCTSGRLAGELFF	TGTGCCAGCAGCAAATCACTCAGGTGTACTAGCGGGAGACTGGCCGGGGAGCTGTTTTTT
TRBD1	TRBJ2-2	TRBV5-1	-	CASGPGQSDTGELFF	TGCGCCAGCGGACCGGGACAGTCAGACACCGGGGAGCTGTTTTTT
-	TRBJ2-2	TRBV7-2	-	CASSLPRRNTGELFF	TGTGCCAGCAGCCTGCCCCGGAGGAACACCGGGGAGCTGTTTTTT
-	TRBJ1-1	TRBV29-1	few	CSVERLMNTEAFF	TGCAGCGTTGAACGGCTCATGAACACTGAAGCTTTCTTT
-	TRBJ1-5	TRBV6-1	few	CASRKVPDSNQPQHF	TGTGCCAGCAGAAAAGTCCCGGATAGCAATCAGCCCCAGCATTTT
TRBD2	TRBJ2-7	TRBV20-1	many	CSARGPGGEQYF	TGCAGTGCTAGGGGCCCGGGGGGCGAGCAGTACTTC
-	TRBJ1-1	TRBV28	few	CASSLFVTEAFF	TGTGCCAGCAGTTTATTTGTCACTGAAGCTTTCTTT
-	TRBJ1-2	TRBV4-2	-	CASSQGARGGYGYTF	TGTGCCAGCAGCCAAGGAGCCCGAGGAGGCTACGGCTACACCTTC
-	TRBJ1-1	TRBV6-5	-	CASSFRRTQMNTEAFF	TGTGCCAGCAGTTTCCGACGGACCCAGATGAACACTGAAGCTTTCTTT
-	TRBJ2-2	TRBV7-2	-	CASSFIAAGGELFF	TGTGCCAGCAGCTTTATAGCGGCCGGCGGGGAGCTGTTTTTT
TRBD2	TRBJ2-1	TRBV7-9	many	CASSLTRGGSYNEQFF	TGTGCCAGCAGCTTAACTCGGGGGGGCAGTTACAATGAGCAGTTCTTC
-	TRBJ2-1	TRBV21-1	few	CASSGDRDRGYNEQFF	TGTGCCAGCAGCGGGGACCGGGACAGGGGATACAATGAGCAGTTCTTC
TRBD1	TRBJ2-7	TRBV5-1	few	CASSYTGTAVYEQYF	TGCGCCAGCAGCTACACCGGGACAGCTGTCTACGAGCAGTACTTC
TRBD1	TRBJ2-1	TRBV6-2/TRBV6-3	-	CASSETRDRGYNEQFF	TGTGCCAGCAGCGAGACTAGGGACAGGGGTTACAATGAGCAGTTCTTC
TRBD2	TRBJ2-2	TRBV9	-	CASSVQLAAGSGELFF	TGTGCCAGCAGCGTACAACTAGCGGCTGGTTCCGGGGAGCTGTTTTTT
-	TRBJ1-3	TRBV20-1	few	CSASTGGRGSGNTIYF	TGCAGTGCTAGTACCGGCGGCAGGGGTTCTGGAAACACCATATATTTT
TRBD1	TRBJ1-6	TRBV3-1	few	CASSQTQGAGNSPLHF	TGTGCCAGCAGCCAAACCCAGGGGGCGGGAAATTCACCCCTCCACTTT
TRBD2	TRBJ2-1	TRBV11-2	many	CASRAGGPGNEQFF	TGTGCCAGTAGAGCGGGAGGGCCGGGCAATGAGCAGTTCTTC
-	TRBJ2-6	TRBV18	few	CASPEGTGANVLTF	TGTGCCAGCCCAGAGGGGACTGGGGCCAACGTCCTGACTTTC
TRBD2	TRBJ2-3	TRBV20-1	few	CSAIAGWFLDTQYF	TGCAGTGCCATAGCGGGATGGTTTCTAGATACGCAGTATTTT
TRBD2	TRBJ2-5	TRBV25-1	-	CARATSGRETQYF	TGTGCCAGGGCGACTAGCGGGAGAGAGACCCAGTACTTC
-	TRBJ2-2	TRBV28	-	CASSFPTVNTGELFF	TGTGCCAGCAGTTTTCCGACAGTGAACACCGGGGAGCTGTTTTTT
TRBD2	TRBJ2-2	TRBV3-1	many	CASRSSSGVTGELFF	TGTGCCAGCAGGAGCTCTAGCGGGGTTACCGGGGAGCTGTTTTTT
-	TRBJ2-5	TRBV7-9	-	CASSLTDYQETQYF	TGTGCCAGCAGCCTAACGGACTACCAAGAGACCCAGTACTTC
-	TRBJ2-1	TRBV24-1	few	CATSDPSGDSYNEQFF	TGTGCCACCAGTGACCCGAGCGGAGACTCCTACAATGAGCAGTTCTTC
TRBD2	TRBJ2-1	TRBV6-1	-	CASSRPTTSGGYNEQFF	TGTGCCAGCAGCCGCCCGACAACTAGCGGAGGGTACAATGAGCAGTTCTTC
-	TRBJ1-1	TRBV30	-	CAWIRQINTEAFF	TGTGCCTGGATTCGGCAGATCAACACTGAAGCTTTCTTT
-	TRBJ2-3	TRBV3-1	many	CASSQTYTDTQYF	TGTGCCAGCAGCCAGACTTACACAGATACGCAGTATTTT